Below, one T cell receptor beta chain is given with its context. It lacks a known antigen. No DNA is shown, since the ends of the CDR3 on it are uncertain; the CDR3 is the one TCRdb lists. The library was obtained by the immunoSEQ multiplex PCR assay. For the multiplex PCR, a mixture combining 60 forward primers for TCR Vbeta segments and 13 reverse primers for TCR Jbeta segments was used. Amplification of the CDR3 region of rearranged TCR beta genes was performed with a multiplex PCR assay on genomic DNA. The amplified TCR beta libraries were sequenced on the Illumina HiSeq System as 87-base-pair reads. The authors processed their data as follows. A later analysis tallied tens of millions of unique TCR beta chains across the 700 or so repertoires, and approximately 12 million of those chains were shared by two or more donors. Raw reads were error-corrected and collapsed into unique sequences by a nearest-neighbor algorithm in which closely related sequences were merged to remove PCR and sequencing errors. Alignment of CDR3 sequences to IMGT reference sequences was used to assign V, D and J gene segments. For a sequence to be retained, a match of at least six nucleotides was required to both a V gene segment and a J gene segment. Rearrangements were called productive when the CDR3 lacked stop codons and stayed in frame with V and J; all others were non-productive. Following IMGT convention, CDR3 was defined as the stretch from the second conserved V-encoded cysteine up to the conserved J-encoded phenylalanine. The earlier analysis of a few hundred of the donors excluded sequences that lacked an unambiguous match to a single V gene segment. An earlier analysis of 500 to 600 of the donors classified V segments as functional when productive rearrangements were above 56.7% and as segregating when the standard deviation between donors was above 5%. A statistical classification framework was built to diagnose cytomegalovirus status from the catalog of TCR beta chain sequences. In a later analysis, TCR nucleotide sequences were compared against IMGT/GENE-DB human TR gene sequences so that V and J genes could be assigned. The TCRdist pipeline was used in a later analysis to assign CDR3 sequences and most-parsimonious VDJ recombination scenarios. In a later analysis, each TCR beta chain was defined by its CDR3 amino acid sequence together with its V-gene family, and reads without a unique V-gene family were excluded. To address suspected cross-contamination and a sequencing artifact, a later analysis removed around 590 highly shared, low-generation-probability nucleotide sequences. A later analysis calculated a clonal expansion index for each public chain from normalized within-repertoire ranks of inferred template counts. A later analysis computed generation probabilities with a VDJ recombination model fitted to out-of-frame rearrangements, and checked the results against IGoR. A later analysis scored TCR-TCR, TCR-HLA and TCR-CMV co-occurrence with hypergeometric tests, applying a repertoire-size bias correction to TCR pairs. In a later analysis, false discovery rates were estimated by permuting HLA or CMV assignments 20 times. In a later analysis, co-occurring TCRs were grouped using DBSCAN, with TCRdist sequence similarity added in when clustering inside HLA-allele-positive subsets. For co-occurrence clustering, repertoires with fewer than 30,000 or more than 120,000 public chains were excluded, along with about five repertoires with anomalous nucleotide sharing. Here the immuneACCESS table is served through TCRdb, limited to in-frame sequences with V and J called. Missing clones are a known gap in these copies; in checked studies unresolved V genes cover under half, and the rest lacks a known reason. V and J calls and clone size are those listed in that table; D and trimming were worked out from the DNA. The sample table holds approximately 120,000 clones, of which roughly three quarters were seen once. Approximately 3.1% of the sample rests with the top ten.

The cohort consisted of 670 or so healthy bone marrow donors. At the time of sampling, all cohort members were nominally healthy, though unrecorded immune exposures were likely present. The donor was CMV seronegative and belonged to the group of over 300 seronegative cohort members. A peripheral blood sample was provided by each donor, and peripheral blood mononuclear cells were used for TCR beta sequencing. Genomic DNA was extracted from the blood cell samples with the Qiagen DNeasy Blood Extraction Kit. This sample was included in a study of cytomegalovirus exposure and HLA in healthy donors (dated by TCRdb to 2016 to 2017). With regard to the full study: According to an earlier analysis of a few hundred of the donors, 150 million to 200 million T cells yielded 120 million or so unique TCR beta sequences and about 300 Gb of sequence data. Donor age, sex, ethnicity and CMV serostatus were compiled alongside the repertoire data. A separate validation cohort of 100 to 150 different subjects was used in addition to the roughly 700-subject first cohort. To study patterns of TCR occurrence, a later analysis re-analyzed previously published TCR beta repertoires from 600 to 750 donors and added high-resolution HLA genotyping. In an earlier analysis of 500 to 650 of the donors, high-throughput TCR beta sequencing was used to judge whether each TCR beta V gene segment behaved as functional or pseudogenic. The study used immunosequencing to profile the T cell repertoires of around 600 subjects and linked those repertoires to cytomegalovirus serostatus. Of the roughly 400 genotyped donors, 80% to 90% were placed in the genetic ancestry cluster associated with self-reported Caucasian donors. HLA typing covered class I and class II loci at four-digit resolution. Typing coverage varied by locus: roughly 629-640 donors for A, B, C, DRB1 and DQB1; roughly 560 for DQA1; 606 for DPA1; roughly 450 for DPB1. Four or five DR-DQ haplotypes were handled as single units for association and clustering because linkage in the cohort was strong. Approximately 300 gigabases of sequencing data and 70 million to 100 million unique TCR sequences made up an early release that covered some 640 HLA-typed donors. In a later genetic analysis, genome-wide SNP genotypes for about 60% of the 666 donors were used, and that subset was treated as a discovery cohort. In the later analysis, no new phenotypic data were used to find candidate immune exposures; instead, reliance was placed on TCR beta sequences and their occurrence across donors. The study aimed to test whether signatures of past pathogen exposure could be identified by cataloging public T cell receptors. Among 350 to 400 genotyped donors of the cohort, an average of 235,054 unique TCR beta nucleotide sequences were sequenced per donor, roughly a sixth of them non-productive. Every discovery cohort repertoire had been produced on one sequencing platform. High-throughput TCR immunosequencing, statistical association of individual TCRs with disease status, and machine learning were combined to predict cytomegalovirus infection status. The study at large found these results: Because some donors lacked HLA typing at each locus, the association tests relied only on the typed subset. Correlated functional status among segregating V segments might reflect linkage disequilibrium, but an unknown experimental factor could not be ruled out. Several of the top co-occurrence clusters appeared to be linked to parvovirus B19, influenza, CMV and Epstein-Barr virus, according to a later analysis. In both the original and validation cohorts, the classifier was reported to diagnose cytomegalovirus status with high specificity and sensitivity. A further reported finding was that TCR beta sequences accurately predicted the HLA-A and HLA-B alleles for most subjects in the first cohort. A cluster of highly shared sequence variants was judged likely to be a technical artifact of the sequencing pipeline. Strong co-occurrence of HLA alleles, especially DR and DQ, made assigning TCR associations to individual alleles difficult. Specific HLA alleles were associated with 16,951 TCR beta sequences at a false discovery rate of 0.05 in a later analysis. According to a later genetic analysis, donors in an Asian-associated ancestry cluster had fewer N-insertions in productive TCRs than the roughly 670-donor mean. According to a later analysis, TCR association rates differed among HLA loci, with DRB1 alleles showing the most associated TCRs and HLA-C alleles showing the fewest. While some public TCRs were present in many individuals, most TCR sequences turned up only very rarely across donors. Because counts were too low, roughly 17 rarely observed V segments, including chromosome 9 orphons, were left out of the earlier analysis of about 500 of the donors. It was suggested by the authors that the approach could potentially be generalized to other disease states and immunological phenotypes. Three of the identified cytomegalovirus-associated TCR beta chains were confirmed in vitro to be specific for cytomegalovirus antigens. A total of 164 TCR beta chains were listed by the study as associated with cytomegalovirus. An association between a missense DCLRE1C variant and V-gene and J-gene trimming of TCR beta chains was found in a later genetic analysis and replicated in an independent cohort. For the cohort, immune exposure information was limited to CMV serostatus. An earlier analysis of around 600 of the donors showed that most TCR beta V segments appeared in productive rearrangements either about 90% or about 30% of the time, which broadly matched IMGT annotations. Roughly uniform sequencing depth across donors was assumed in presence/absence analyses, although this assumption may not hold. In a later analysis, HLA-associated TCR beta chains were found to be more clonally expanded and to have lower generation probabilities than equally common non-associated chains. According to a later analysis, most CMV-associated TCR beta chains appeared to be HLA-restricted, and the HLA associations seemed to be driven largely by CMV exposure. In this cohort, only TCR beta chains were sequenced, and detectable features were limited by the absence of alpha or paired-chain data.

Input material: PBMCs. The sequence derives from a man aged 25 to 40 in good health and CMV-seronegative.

The CDR3 is CASSTSGDRGTEAFF. The V and J segments used are TRBV6-6 and TRBJ1-1. CDR1 and CDR2 were assigned from the germline V gene (reference sequence) as MNHNY and SVGAGI. The CDR3 contains 15 residues, cysteine and phenylalanine counted.